The 22 T cell receptor beta chains in this list originate from one sample, sequenced in a study of patients and donors after allogeneic stem cell transplantation. TCRdb re-called the RT-PCR reads with MiXCR, one entry per CDR3 protein. The sample shows approximately 170,000 distinct CDR3 sequences, approximately 25% of them seen only once. Sequencing used blood, either unsorted or a sorted T cell fraction (not recorded which). All receptors come from a human donor who was either an allogeneic HSCT recipient or a stem cell or donor lymphocyte infusion donor (not recorded which). It is not recorded whose cells these are; they may come from a transplant donor.

This clonotype was seen only a few times. The CDR3 sequence: CASSEFGIPPDEQFF. The CDR3 coding sequence is TGTGCCAGCAGTGAATTCGGGATCCCACCCGATGAGCAGTTCTTC. The J gene is TRBJ2-1, the V gene TRBV25-1, with D maybe TRBD2 (5 bases). Germline V gives CDR1 MGHDK, CDR2 SYGVNS. This CDR3 is 15 amino acids long. V shed 1 base and J shed 8 bases, with 15 bases lying between them. Drawing the rest from reference TRBV25-1 and TRBJ2-1, the complete variable domain is EADIYQTPRYLVIGTGKKITLECSQTMGHDKMYWYQQDPGMELHLIHYSYGVNSTEKGDLSSESTVSRIRTEHFPLTLESARPSHTSQYLCASSEFGIPPDEQFFGPGTRLTVL.

This chain joins TRBV9 and TRBJ2-7; a weak D match, TRBD1 (6 bases). The CDR3 spans 16 residues. The V end was cut by 0 bases, the J end by 4 bases, with 17 bases between. CDR1 is SGDLS, CDR2 YYNGEE, per germline. The CDR3 coding sequence is TGTGCCAGCAGCGTAGGGGAGCAGGGGATGACATACGAGCAGTACTTC. Encoded protein: CASSVGEQGMTYEQYF.

The chain combines TRBV5-1 with TRBJ2-2, with 10 bases fitting TRBD1. The CDR3 covers 18 residues. V gave up 1 base and J gave up 3 bases; unmatched junction bases: 9. Germline CDR1 reads SGHRS; CDR2 reads YFSETQ. The CDR3 loop reads CASSLRSDRGRDTGELFF. As DNA, the CDR3 is TGCGCCAGCAGCTTGCGGTCTGACAGGGGGCGAGACACCGGGGAGCTGTTTTTT.

This clonotype was picked up a small number of times. The gene calls are TRBV6-5 and TRBJ2-7; D ambiguous. V shed 0 bases and J shed 6 bases, with 3 bases lying between them. The CDR3 runs 11 residues. The germline CDR1 and CDR2 sequences are MNHEY and SVGAGI. CDR3 DNA: TGTGCCAGCAGTTACTCGGGCGAGCAGTACTTC. Translated: CASSYSGEQYF.

V is TRBV7-9 and J is TRBJ1-4; no firm D call. V gave up 3 bases and J gave up 5 bases, with 13 bases separating them. This CDR3 spans 15 amino acids. Germline V gene lookup returns CDR1 SEHNR and CDR2 FQNEAQ (reference sequence). The CDR3 coding sequence is TGTGCCAGCAGCTTCAGTGCAGGTCCCAATGAAAAACTGTTTTTT. This sequence encodes CASSFSAGPNEKLFF.

V is TRBV4-3 and J is TRBJ2-2; tentative D call: TRBD2 (6 bases). The CDR3 runs 16 residues. The germline V gene has CDR1 LGHNA and CDR2 YSLEER. V lost 0 bases and J lost 7, with 15 bases in between. In DNA, the CDR3 is TGCGCCAGCAGCCAAGATCCGTGGGAGACTAGCGGGGAGCTGTTTTTT. The encoded protein is CASSQDPWETSGELFF.

The chain combines TRBV12-3 or TRBV12-4 with TRBJ1-5, with D hard to call. The length of the CDR3 is 15 residues. V gave up 3 bases and J gave up 1 base, with 10 bases separating them. The CDR3 is CASSFDRGSNQPQHF. CDR3 in DNA: TGTGCCAGCAGTTTTGACCGCGGGAGCAATCAGCCCCAGCATTTT.

V is TRBV7-9 and J is TRBJ2-2; TRBD2 matches 7 bases. The J segment lost 0 bases and the V segment lost 4 bases, leaving 11 bases of the junction unmatched. Germline CDR1 is SEHNR and CDR2 is FQNEAQ (reference sequence). This CDR3 spans 18 amino acids. The CDR3 spells CASSSAGDFPANTGELFF. The DNA for the CDR3 is TGTGCCAGCAGCTCCGCGGGGGACTTCCCCGCGAACACCGGGGAGCTGTTTTTT.

V is TRBV9 and J is TRBJ1-3; the match to TRBD1 covers 7 bases. Trimming at V came to 4 bases and at J to 2 bases, leaving 6 bases not matched to a gene. This CDR3 has 15 amino acids. Germline CDR1 and CDR2: SGDLS and YYNGEE. CDR3 protein: CASSTKTGTGNTIYF. The CDR3 coding sequence is TGTGCCAGCAGCACTAAGACAGGGACTGGAAACACCATATATTTT.

This clonotype was recorded a few times. The CDR3 coding sequence is TGCGCCAGCAGAGTCGCCGGGGGCAAGACTAATGAAAAACTGTTTTTT. As protein: CASRVAGGKTNEKLFF. The chain joins TRBV4-1 to TRBJ1-4, with a weak D call TRBD1 (6 bases). Trimming took off 6 bases at V and 2 bases at J, with 16 bases between the two ends. Per the germline V gene, CDR1 is MGHRA and CDR2 is YSYEKL. The CDR3 consists of 16 residues.

The chain uses TRBV5-8 and TRBJ2-5, with 8 bases identical to TRBD2. The CDR3 loop spans 16 amino acids. Looked up from germline, CDR1 is SGHTS and CDR2 is YDEGEE. V dropped 4 bases and J dropped 1; count of bases not matched to a gene: 9. The CDR3: CASSPRAGGSQETQYF. The CDR3, as DNA: TGTGCCAGCAGCCCGAGGGCGGGGGGCTCCCAAGAGACCCAGTACTTC.

The chain carries TRBV29-1 and TRBJ2-7, with a tentative D call TRBD2 (5 bases). The CDR3 contains 13 residues. Germline V gene sequence: CDR1 SQVTM, CDR2 ANQGSEA. Trimming pared 4 bases from V and 0 bases from J, leaving 10 bases between. Here the CDR3 reads CSVVMGSSYEQYF. The CDR3 DNA sequence: TGCAGCGTTGTCATGGGGAGCTCCTACGAGCAGTACTTC.

This chain joins TRBV3-1 and TRBJ2-1; D possibly corresponds to TRBD2 (5 bases). Trimming stripped 0 bases from V and 8 bases from J, with 20 bases between. Germline loops: CDR1 LGHDT, CDR2 YNNKEL (reference sequence). This CDR3 has 17 amino acids. The CDR3 reads CASSQDPSGRVLDEQFF. Here the CDR3 DNA reads TGTGCCAGCAGCCAAGATCCGAGTGGGAGAGTCTTGGATGAGCAGTTCTTC.

Many counts were recorded for this clonotype. The chain recombines TRBV12-3 or TRBV12-4 with TRBJ2-4; D remains ambiguous. The CDR3 extends over 11 amino acids. With 5 bases removed from V and 9 bases from J, the gap between germline ends came to 8 bases. DNA of the CDR3: TGTGCCAGCAGTCTAGATCTCATTCAGTACTTC. The encoded protein is CASSLDLIQYF.

The chain recombines TRBV7-3 with TRBJ2-2, with D perhaps TRBD1 or TRBD2 (5 bases each). This CDR3 spans 14 amino acids. The V end was cut by 5 bases, the J end by 0 bases, with 7 bases between. Germline V gene data show CDR1 as SGHTA and CDR2 as FQGTGA. The DNA for the CDR3 is TGTGCCAGCAGCACGGGACCGAACACCGGGGAGCTGTTTTTT. Its protein is CASSTGPNTGELFF.

The rearrangement joins TRBV10-3 to TRBJ2-3; D uncertain. Germline V gene sequence: CDR1 ENHRY, CDR2 SYGVKD. CDR3 length equals 14 residues. The V and J ends lost 4 bases and 2 bases respectively, with 10 bases between them. CDR3 sequence: CAISGEGNTDTQYF. CDR3 DNA: TGTGCCATCAGTGGGGAAGGAAACACAGATACGCAGTATTTT.

This clonotype was observed a few times. The chain joins TRBV23-1 to TRBJ1-5, with 7 nucleotides matching TRBD1. TRBV23-1 is recorded as an ORF, its role being uncertain. Unmatched junction bases numbered 12, after V lost 6 bases and J lost 4 bases. The CDR3 runs to 16 residues. CDR3 in amino acids: CASRVLTGLGNQPQHF. In DNA form, the CDR3 reads TGCGCCAGCAGAGTATTGACAGGGTTGGGGAATCAGCCCCAGCATTTT.

In its sample, this clonotype was seen a few times. The chain links TRBV4-3 to TRBJ1-4; 10 bases are shared with TRBD1. This CDR3 is built from 15 residues. The germline V gene encodes CDR1 LGHNA and CDR2 YSLEER. The V and J ends lost 3 bases and 6 bases, in that order; junction bases with no gene match: 4. This CDR3 reads CASSHDRGHYEKLFF. The CDR3 DNA reads as TGCGCCAGCAGCCATGACAGGGGGCATTATGAAAAACTGTTTTTT.

This clonotype was seen many times. The chain couples TRBV28 to TRBJ1-5; tentatively, D is TRBD1 (6 bases). The CDR3 is made up of 14 amino acids. Germline V gives CDR1 MDHEN, CDR2 SYDVKM. Trimming pared 6 bases from V and 4 bases from J, leaving 13 bases between. The CDR3 DNA follows: TGTGCCAGCAGACGCCGGGACACTAATCAGCCCCAGCATTTT. Protein product: CASRRRDTNQPQHF.

The V gene is TRBV25-1, the J gene TRBJ2-3; possibly TRBD1 for D (6 bases). CDR1 and CDR2 from the germline V gene are MGHDK and SYGVNS. This CDR3 is 13 amino acids long. V lost 6 bases to trimming and J lost 3 bases, with 10 bases between them. This CDR3 is CASRHRETDTQYF. CDR3 in DNA: TGTGCCAGCAGACACAGGGAAACAGATACGCAGTATTTT.

CDR3 bases: TGTGCCATCAGTGAGTCGCCACAGGGGCAAGAGACCCAGTACTTC. This encodes CAISESPQGQETQYF. The V call is TRBV10-3, the J call TRBJ2-5; 7 nucleotides align to TRBD1. The CDR3 runs to 15 residues. Germline CDR1 and CDR2: ENHRY and SYGVKD. Germline trimming cut 0 bases from V and 2 bases from J; bases unmatched to any gene: 3.

This chain joins TRBV10-3 and TRBJ2-5; 7 nucleotides match TRBD2. The V and J ends lost 5 bases and 5 bases, in that order; junction bases with no gene match: 11. CDR1 and CDR2 from the germline V gene are ENHRY and SYGVKD. This CDR3 has 15 amino acids. The chain's CDR3 is CAISPRLAVEETQYF. The CDR3 nucleotides read TGTGCCATCAGTCCCCGACTAGCAGTAGAGGAGACCCAGTACTTC.